This T cell receptor (beta chain) was identified in a study of cytomegalovirus exposure and HLA in healthy donors. PCR employed 60 Vbeta and 13 Jbeta primers. Sequenced by immunoSEQ multiplex PCR; TCRdb stores in-frame clones only, minus some. The table includes 95,000 to 150,000 clones, roughly 80% detected once. In the case of this clone: Its antigen remains unknown.

The study's findings and limits: Of the V segments, some could not be distinguished, including TRBV6-2 and TRBV6-3, and were excluded.

Germline V CDR1 and CDR2: MNHEY, SMNVEV (reference sequence). V was clipped by 0 bases and J by 1 base; unmatched bases: 7. The CDR3 contains 17 residues. The gene calls are TRBV27 and TRBJ2-5; 8 bases map to TRBD1. The sequence was obtained from a man younger than 35 in good health and CMV-seronegative. Specimen: PBMCs. CDR3 in amino acids: CASSLSSGQGFQETQYF. The CDR3 DNA follows: TGTGCCAGCAGTTTATCTTCCGGACAGGGTTTCCAAGAGACCCAGTACTTC.